The 2 T cell receptor beta chains given below trace back to one sample, sequenced in a study of tumor and adjacent non-tumor tissue in lung cancer. TCRbeta libraries were built with three rounds of nested PCR, modified from ARM-PCR. Each CDR3 protein is one row after TCRdb ran MiXCR on the multiplex PCR reads. The sample gives approximately 65,000 distinct CDR3 sequences, about 60% of which show up once; 20% to 25% is in the top ten. No cell sorting was done before RNA was extracted from the tissue. The sequenced material came from lung tumor tissue. Every receptor here comes from a man in his fifties with non-small cell lung cancer.

The rearrangement joins TRBV7-9 to TRBJ1-2, with D possibly TRBD1 on 6 matching bases. The CDR3 runs 15 residues. The V and J ends lost 1 base and 1 base respectively, with 10 bases between them. Germline lookup yields CDR1 SEHNR and CDR2 FQNEAQ (reference sequence). CDR3 residues: CASSLEAGVNYGYTF. In nucleotides, the CDR3 is TGTGCCAGCAGCTTAGAGGCAGGGGTTAACTATGGCTACACCTTC.

This clonotype was counted many times. This chain links TRBV12-3 or TRBV12-4 with TRBJ2-3, with D possibly being TRBD1 (6 bases). The CDR3 spans 15 residues. V lost 6 bases and J lost 1, with 14 bases in between. CDR3 region: CASSRTGMGTDTQYF. For the CDR3, the DNA is TGTGCCAGCAGCCGAACAGGGATGGGCACAGATACGCAGTATTTT.